This record covers a single T cell receptor beta chain. These data originate in a study of Ad26.COV2.S vaccination and SARS-CoV-2 variants. Study-level information: Into the muscle, Ad26.COV2.S was dosed once or twice, 56 days apart.

Trimming cost V 4 bases and J 0 bases; bases outside gene matches: 7. CDR1 SGHRS and CDR2 YFSETQ come from the germline V gene. The CDR3 totals 16 residues. The sample's treatment: around 19 received Ad26.COV2.S at low or high dose, single or two shots; about five received placebo; per-sample allocation not given. Collection of samples fell on day 63 after the first vaccine or placebo injection. Assay: immunoSEQ multiplex PCR; the TCRdb copy retains only in-frame clones and omits some. The table records more than 400,000 clones, roughly 90% of them present only once. This TCR came from a person between 18 and 60 years old who received the Ad26.COV2.S COVID-19 vaccine or a placebo. V usage is TRBV5-1 and J usage is TRBJ2-7, with 10 bases fitting TRBD1. The input for sequencing was peripheral blood, taken in a trial of Ad26.COV2.S vaccine versus placebo. As DNA, the CDR3 is TGCGCCAGCAGCCGTAGGACAGGGGGGGACTCCTACGAGCAGTACTTC. Translated, it gives CASSRRTGGDSYEQYF. The variable domain in full, with the rest retrieved from reference TRBV5-1 and TRBJ2-7, is KAGVTQTPRYLIKTRGQQVTLSCSPISGHRSVSWYQQTPGQGLQFLFEYFSETQRNKGNFPGRFSGRQFSNSRSEMNVSTLELGDSALYLCASSRRTGGDSYEQYFGPGTRLTVT.